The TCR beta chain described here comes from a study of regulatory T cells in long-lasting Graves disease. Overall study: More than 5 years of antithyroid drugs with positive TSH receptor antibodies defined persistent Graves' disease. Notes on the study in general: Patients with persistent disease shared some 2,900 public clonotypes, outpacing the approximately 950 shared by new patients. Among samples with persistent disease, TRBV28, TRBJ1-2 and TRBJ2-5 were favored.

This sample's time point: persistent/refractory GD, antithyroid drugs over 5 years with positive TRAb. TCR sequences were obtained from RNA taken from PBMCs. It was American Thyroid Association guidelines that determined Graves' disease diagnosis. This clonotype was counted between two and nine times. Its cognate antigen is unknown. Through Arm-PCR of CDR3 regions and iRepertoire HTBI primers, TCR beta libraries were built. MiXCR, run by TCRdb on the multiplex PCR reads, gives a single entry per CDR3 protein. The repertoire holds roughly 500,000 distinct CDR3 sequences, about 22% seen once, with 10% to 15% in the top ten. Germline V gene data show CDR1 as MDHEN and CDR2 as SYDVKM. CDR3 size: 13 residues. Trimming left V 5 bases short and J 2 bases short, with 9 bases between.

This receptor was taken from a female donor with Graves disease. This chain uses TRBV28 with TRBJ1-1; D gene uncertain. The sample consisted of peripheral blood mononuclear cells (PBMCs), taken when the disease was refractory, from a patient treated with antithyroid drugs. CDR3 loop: CASSDPPNTEAFF. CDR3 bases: TGTGCCAGCAGTGACCCCCCCAACACTGAAGCTTTCTTT. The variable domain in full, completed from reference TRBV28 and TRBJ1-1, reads DVKVTQSSRYLVKRTGEKVFLECVQDMDHENMFWYRQDPGLGLRLIYFSYDVKMKEKGDIPEGYSVSREKKERFSLILESASTNQTSMYLCASSDPPNTEAFFGQGTRLTVV.